Listed below are T cell receptor beta chains from one sample, sequenced in a study of blood T cells in healthy people across ages. TCRdb fed the 5' RACE reads into MiXCR, producing one record per CDR3 protein. In the table there are 1.5 million to 2 million distinct CDR3 sequences, roughly 27% of which are singletons. What was sequenced was blood. The source is a woman aged 25 to 39 in good health. The CDR3 runs from the conserved cysteine through the conserved F or W. Fields, in order: V gene, J gene, clone size, D gene, CDR3 protein, CDR3 DNA. A D gene is named only where the DNA matches it firmly. Clone size is stated in some rows and not others, as once, few, many or a class when expanded.

V gene: TRBV12-3/TRBV12-4; J gene: TRBJ2-7; clone size: NA; D gene: NA; CDR3 protein: CASSLMSGLAYEQYF; CDR3 DNA: TGTGCCAGCAGTCTAATGTCAGGTCTGGCCTACGAGCAGTACTTC
V gene: TRBV6-5; J gene: TRBJ2-1; clone size: few; D gene: TRBD2; CDR3 protein: CTSSYSKITSGGSNEQFF; CDR3 DNA: TGTACCAGCAGTTACTCGAAAATTACTAGCGGGGGATCGAATGAGCAGTTCTTC
V gene: TRBV7-2; J gene: TRBJ2-7; clone size: NA; D gene: TRBD2; CDR3 protein: CASSLGTSGLLSYEQYF; CDR3 DNA: TGTGCCAGCAGCCTCGGGACTAGCGGGCTCTTGTCCTACGAGCAGTACTTC
V gene: TRBV5-1; J gene: TRBJ1-2; clone size: many; D gene: NA; CDR3 protein: CASSQQGVAGPGGYTF; CDR3 DNA: TGCGCCAGCAGCCAACAGGGTGTTGCAGGCCCCGGCGGCTACACCTTC
V gene: TRBV29-1; J gene: TRBJ2-2; clone size: NA; D gene: TRBD2; CDR3 protein: CSVSGASGRHGELFF; CDR3 DNA: TGCAGCGTCTCTGGGGCTAGCGGGAGGCACGGGGAGCTGTTTTTT
V gene: TRBV12-3/TRBV12-4; J gene: TRBJ1-2; clone size: few; D gene: NA; CDR3 protein: CASSSTRGSPSNYGYTF; CDR3 DNA: TGTGCCAGCAGCTCCACCCGGGGGAGTCCCTCTAACTATGGCTACACCTTC
V gene: TRBV12-5; J gene: TRBJ1-4; clone size: NA; D gene: NA; CDR3 protein: CASGLVLRKGTNEKLFF; CDR3 DNA: TGTGCTAGTGGTTTGGTTCTCCGGAAGGGGACTAATGAAAAACTGTTTTTT
V gene: TRBV27; J gene: TRBJ1-6; clone size: NA; D gene: NA; CDR3 protein: CASSSKPYNSPLHF; CDR3 DNA: TGTGCCAGCAGTTCAAAACCGTATAATTCACCCCTCCACTTT
V gene: TRBV27; J gene: TRBJ2-1; clone size: NA; D gene: TRBD2; CDR3 protein: CASSWGTSFQNEQFF; CDR3 DNA: TGTGCCAGCAGTTGGGGGACTAGTTTTCAAAACGAGCAGTTCTTC
V gene: TRBV6-5; J gene: TRBJ1-1; clone size: NA; D gene: NA; CDR3 protein: CASSYSSKGNTEAFF; CDR3 DNA: TGTGCCAGCAGTTACTCGTCCAAGGGGAACACTGAAGCTTTCTTT
V gene: TRBV7-9; J gene: TRBJ2-7; clone size: NA; D gene: NA; CDR3 protein: CANSFSEGATYEQYF; CDR3 DNA: TGTGCCAACAGCTTCAGCGAAGGGGCCACCTACGAGCAGTACTTC
V gene: TRBV11-3; J gene: TRBJ2-6; clone size: NA; D gene: NA; CDR3 protein: CASSLGVLSTGANVLTF; CDR3 DNA: TGTGCCAGCAGCTTAGGCGTTTTGAGTACTGGGGCCAACGTCCTGACTTTC
V gene: TRBV24-1; J gene: TRBJ1-6; clone size: few; D gene: NA; CDR3 protein: CATSDLVRQGDNSPLHF; CDR3 DNA: TGTGCCACCAGTGATTTGGTCCGCCAGGGTGACAATTCACCCCTCCACTTT
V gene: TRBV5-1; J gene: TRBJ2-1; clone size: NA; D gene: TRBD1; CDR3 protein: CASNSGQGYNEQFF; CDR3 DNA: TGCGCCAGCAACTCGGGACAGGGCTACAATGAGCAGTTCTTC
V gene: TRBV20-1; J gene: TRBJ2-7; clone size: NA; D gene: TRBD1; CDR3 protein: CSAYSLQGCGEQYF; CDR3 DNA: TGCAGTGCATATAGTCTACAGGGGTGCGGCGAGCAGTACTTC
V gene: TRBV9; J gene: TRBJ1-1; clone size: many; D gene: NA; CDR3 protein: CASSARVDRTEAFF; CDR3 DNA: TGTGCCAGCAGCGCCAGGGTGGATCGGACTGAAGCTTTCTTT
V gene: TRBV7-9; J gene: TRBJ2-1; clone size: few; D gene: TRBD2; CDR3 protein: CATSGGPSNEQFF; CDR3 DNA: TGTGCCACCTCGGGGGGGCCCTCCAATGAGCAGTTCTTC
V gene: TRBV2; J gene: TRBJ1-5; clone size: few; D gene: NA; CDR3 protein: CARGSQGNQPQHF; CDR3 DNA: TGTGCCAGGGGGAGCCAGGGCAATCAGCCCCAGCATTTT
V gene: TRBV20-1; J gene: TRBJ2-4; clone size: many; D gene: TRBD2; CDR3 protein: CSARDRREGPAKNIQYF; CDR3 DNA: TGCAGTGCTAGAGACCGAAGGGAGGGCCCCGCCAAAAACATTCAGTACTTC
V gene: TRBV29-1; J gene: TRBJ1-1; clone size: NA; D gene: NA; CDR3 protein: CSVGWMNTEAFF; CDR3 DNA: TGCAGCGTTGGCTGGATGAACACTGAAGCTTTCTTT
V gene: TRBV2; J gene: TRBJ1-1; clone size: once; D gene: NA; CDR3 protein: CASRTATNTEAFF; CDR3 DNA: TGTGCCAGCAGAACAGCGACGAACACTGAAGCTTTCTTT
V gene: TRBV7-9; J gene: TRBJ1-4; clone size: NA; D gene: NA; CDR3 protein: CASSFSRIEKLFF; CDR3 DNA: TGTGCCAGCAGCTTCTCCAGGATCGAAAAACTGTTTTTT